This T cell receptor (beta chain) was captured in a study of cytomegalovirus exposure and HLA in healthy donors. Study conclusions and caveats: The listing of about 150 TCR beta chains classed them as cytomegalovirus-associated.

Sequenced by immunoSEQ multiplex PCR; TCRdb stores in-frame clones only, minus some. The sample lists 68,000 or so clones; 89% were seen once. As regards this clone: Its antigen remains unknown.

With 2 bases clipped from V and 7 bases from J, the junction kept 10 bases outside the gene matches. CDR1 is KGHSH and CDR2 is LQKENI in the germline V gene. The CDR3 has 16 amino acids. The chain couples TRBV18 to TRBJ2-1, with 8 bases identical to TRBD1. Sample: PBMCs. The clonotype was recovered from a woman between 18 and 29 years old in good health and CMV-seronegative. The DNA for the CDR3 is TGTGCCAGCTCACCAGGGTTGCCAGGGGGCTGGAATGAGCAGTTCTTC. It yields the protein CASSPGLPGGWNEQFF.